This T cell receptor (beta chain) appears in the sequencing data of a study of blood T cell repertoires in COVID-19. On the study more broadly: T cells, B-cell-depleted T cells, or PBMCs supplied cDNA or gDNA.

This clone showed up just a few times. The germline gives CDR1 SGHNT, CDR2 YYREEE (reference sequence). Trimming removed 4 bases from V and 0 bases from J, with 13 bases in between. CDR3 length: 16 residues. In the original processing: Amplified reference gene primers provided the basis for estimating nucleated cell counts. TCRdb's table, derived via immunoSEQ multiplex PCR, lists solely in-frame clones and lacks some. The V and J calls and clone size are taken from that table; D and trimming were inferred from the DNA. The sample includes about 36,000 clones, roughly 88% of them seen just once. Sample: peripheral blood. The receptor comes from a human donor in a cohort sampled during active COVID-19. The V and J genes are TRBV5-4 and TRBJ2-2; D may be TRBD2 (6 bases). This CDR3 reads CASSPFGTPNTGELFF. The CDR3 DNA is TGTGCCAGCAGCCCCTTCGGGACTCCGAACACCGGGGAGCTGTTTTTT.